The subject of this entry is one T cell receptor (beta chain). What it binds is unknown. The record originates from a study of CD8+ T cells in alopecia areata. Across the study: Tofacitinib continued for 6 to 18 months and was then withheld for 6 months. Study-wide results and caveats: Given one nonresponder, whether baseline CD8+ expansion relates to response remains uncertain. Tofacitinib did not eliminate many expanded lesional clones from scalp or blood.

Treatment meaning: oral pan-JAK inhibitor, 5-10 mg twice daily. PBMCs served as the source from which CD4+ and CD8+ T cells were sorted. Once RNA had been extracted, it was reverse transcribed into cDNA to act as the sequencing template. Some clones are missing from TCRdb's copy, which holds only in-frame ones; the method was immunoSEQ multiplex PCR. In the table there are 150,000 or so clones, roughly 86% of which are singletons. This CDR3 is built from 12 residues. In germline, CDR1 is MGHDK, CDR2 SYGVNS. Trimming shortened V by 6 bases and J by 4 bases, and 9 bases separated the two germline ends. The chain joins TRBV25-1 to TRBJ1-2; D is perhaps TRBD1 (6 bases). The sample consisted of CD8+ T cells sorted from blood, taken at week 4, from a patient treated with tofacitinib. This receptor was identified in a human donor with alopecia areata. The CDR3 protein is CASSIRGYGYTF. The CDR3 DNA reads TGTGCCAGCAGCATCAGGGGCTATGGCTACACCTTC.